Included here is one T cell receptor (beta chain) sequence, with context. No antigen is known for it. Described time point: blood at routine non-recurrence follow-up after resection. Sequencing covered unsorted whole RNA taken from tumor, nontumor lung or frozen PBMC. The sample comes from a study of spatial heterogeneity in lung cancer. Looking at the study overall: Available follow-up PBMC samples were sequenced, at a median of roughly 2 years post-resection. There were consistently more beta-chain sequences detected than alpha-chain sequences. Unique TCR and UMI combinations averaged more than ten appearances each in raw reads. Points from the study as a whole: There were more appearances of ubiquitous expanded tumor TCRs in blood at resection than at follow-up.

The CDR3 length is 16 residues. Germline V gene lookup returns CDR1 MDHEN and CDR2 SYDVKM. V gave up 2 bases and J gave up 6 bases; unmatched junction bases: 9. MiXCR, run by TCRdb on the 5' RACE reads, gives a single entry per CDR3 protein. The sample carries roughly 120,000 distinct CDR3 sequences, 10% to 15% recorded once. The TCR was taken from a male donor with early-stage non-small cell lung cancer. This material consisted of PBMCs, taken at follow-up. The V and J genes are TRBV28 and TRBJ1-5; 8 bases match TRBD1. The CDR3 sequence: CASSLLGQGVGQPQHF. The CDR3 region has the DNA TGTGCCAGCAGTTTACTTGGACAGGGAGTAGGTCAGCCCCAGCATTTT.